A selection of T cell receptor beta chains follows, all from one sample in a study of shared clonotypes between healthy human individuals. Only in-frame clones appear in the TCRdb table, and some are missing; sequencing was by immunoSEQ multiplex PCR. The data hold hundreds of thousands of clones, with just under 97% observed a single time. Sequenced material: naive CD8+ T cells sorted from blood. These receptors were collected from a woman aged 25 to 39 in good health. The CDR3 runs from the conserved cysteine through the conserved F or W. A D gene is named only where the DNA matches it firmly. A row's size may be missing; if present it is once, few, many or a size class.

d_call j_call clone_size v_call cdr3_nt cdr3_aa
TRBD1 TRBJ1-2 - TRBV7-8 TGTGCCAGCAGCCCCCCCGGCCAGGGGGCGATCTATGGCTACACCTTC CASSPPGQGAIYGYTF
- TRBJ2-7 - TRBV27 TGTGCCAGCAGTTTATTAAGTCAGGGCTACGAGCAGTACTTC CASSLLSQGYEQYF
- TRBJ1-5 - TRBV9 TGTGCCAGCAGCGCGACCGCCACTCTCAATCAGCCCCAGCATTTT CASSATATLNQPQHF
- TRBJ2-3 - TRBV9 TGTGCCAGCAGCGTGGGGGGGCTAACAGATACGCAGTATTTT CASSVGGLTDTQYF
TRBD1 TRBJ1-2 - TRBV27 TGTGCCAGCAGTTTAGGCAGGGGGCAGGACTACACCTTC CASSLGRGQDYTF
TRBD1 TRBJ1-5 - TRBV2 TGTGCCAGCAGTGTAGGACAGGGGATTAAGCCCCAGCATTTT CASSVGQGIKPQHF
TRBD2 TRBJ2-4 - TRBV6-5 TGTGCCAGCAGTTACTCCAAAAGCGGGAGTAACATTCAGTACTTC CASSYSKSGSNIQYF
- TRBJ2-3 - TRBV10-3 TGTGCCACGGGGGAGCGGCGCACAGATACGCAGTATTTT CATGERRTDTQYF
- TRBJ2-5 - TRBV7-9 TGTGCCAGCAGCTTGTCCTTGGGTGAAGAGACCCAGTACTTC CASSLSLGEETQYF
TRBD1 TRBJ2-6 - TRBV11-2 TGTGCCAGCAGCTTAAAAGGGGACAGACCCTCTGGGGCCAACGTCCTGACTTTC CASSLKGDRPSGANVLTF
- TRBJ1-2 - TRBV19 TGTGCCAGTAGTATAGAGACCGGGTTGAACTATGGCTACACCTTC CASSIETGLNYGYTF
- TRBJ1-2 - TRBV29-1 TGCAGCGCAAGGACACCCGGTGGGTATGGCTACACCTTC CSARTPGGYGYTF
- TRBJ2-3 - TRBV27 TGTGCCAGCAGTTTATTTTTCCTAGCCACAGATACGCAGTATTTT CASSLFFLATDTQYF
- TRBJ2-2 - TRBV4-1 TGCGCCAGCAGCCTGGGGCAGGGTGTGAACACCGGGGAGCTGTTTTTT CASSLGQGVNTGELFF
- TRBJ2-1 - TRBV5-6 TGTGCCAGTTCCTGGGGAAACAATGAGCAGTTCTTC CASSWGNNEQFF
TRBD2 TRBJ2-7 - TRBV27 TGTGCCAGCACCAGACTAGCGGGCGCCTACGAGCAGTACTTC CASTRLAGAYEQYF
- TRBJ2-2 - TRBV5-1 TGCGCCAGCAGACCAAGTTTGAACACCGGGGAGCTGTTTTTT CASRPSLNTGELFF
- TRBJ2-7 few TRBV5-4 TGTGCCAGCAGCGACGTCAACGAGCAGTACTTC CASSDVNEQYF
TRBD1 TRBJ2-7 - TRBV9 TGTGCCAGCAGCTCGGGACAGACATACGAGCAGTACTTC CASSSGQTYEQYF
TRBD2 TRBJ2-7 - TRBV2 TGTGCCAGCAAAGGGACTAGCGGGACGTACGAGCAGTACTTC CASKGTSGTYEQYF
- TRBJ2-7 few TRBV15 TGTGCCACCAGCAGACCGGGTGGCGAGCAGTACTTC CATSRPGGEQYF
- TRBJ1-2 - TRBV29-1 TGCAGCGTTGAACTTTCTCTGTATGGCTACACCTTC CSVELSLYGYTF
TRBD2 TRBJ2-1 - TRBV11-2 TGTGCCAGCAGCTGGACTAGACAGAACAATGAGCAGTTCTTC CASSWTRQNNEQFF